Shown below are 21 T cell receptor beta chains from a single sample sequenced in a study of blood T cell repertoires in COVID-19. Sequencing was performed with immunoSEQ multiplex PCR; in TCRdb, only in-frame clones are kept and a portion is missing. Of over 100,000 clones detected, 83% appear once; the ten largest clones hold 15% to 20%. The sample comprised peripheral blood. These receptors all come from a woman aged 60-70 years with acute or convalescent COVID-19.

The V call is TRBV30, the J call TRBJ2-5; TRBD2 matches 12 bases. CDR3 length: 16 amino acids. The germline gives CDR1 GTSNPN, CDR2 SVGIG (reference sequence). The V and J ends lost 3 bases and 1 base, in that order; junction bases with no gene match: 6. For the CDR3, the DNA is TGTGCCTGGAGAGGACTAGCGGGATACTTCCAAGAGACCCAGTACTTC. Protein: CAWRGLAGYFQETQYF.

CDR3 in DNA: TGTGCCAGCAGCCCATGGACTAGCGGGAGAGGCTACGAGCAGTACTTC. Translation: CASSPWTSGRGYEQYF. The chain couples TRBV3-1 (or the pseudogene TRBV3-2) to TRBJ2-7, with 13 bases fitting TRBD2. Per germline, CDR1 LGHDT and CDR2 YNNKEL (reference sequence). The CDR3 length is 16 residues. The ends lost 4 bases at V and 3 bases at J; junction bases unmatched: 6.

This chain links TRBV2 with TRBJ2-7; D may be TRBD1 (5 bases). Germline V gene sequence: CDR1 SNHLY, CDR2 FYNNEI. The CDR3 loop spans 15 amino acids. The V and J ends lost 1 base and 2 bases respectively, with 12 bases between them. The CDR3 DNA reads TGTGCCAGCAGTGAAGGGCAGGGTAGGACCTACGAGCAGTACTTC. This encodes CASSEGQGRTYEQYF. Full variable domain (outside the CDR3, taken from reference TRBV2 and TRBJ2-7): EPEVTQTPSHQVTQMGQEVILRCVPISNHLYFYWYRQILGQKVEFLVSFYNNEISEKSEIFDDQFSVERPDGSNFTLKIRSTKLEDSAMYFCASSEGQGRTYEQYFGPGTRLTVT.

CDR3 protein: CASSQPRGVYNEQFF. The DNA of the CDR3 is TGTGCCAGCAGCCAGCCCCGCGGGGTATACAATGAGCAGTTCTTC. J is TRBJ2-1 and V is TRBV3-1 (or the pseudogene TRBV3-2); tentatively, D is TRBD2 (6 bases). This CDR3 has 15 residues. V was pared by 3 bases and J by 4 bases, with 13 bases between. The germline V gene has CDR1 LGHDT and CDR2 YNNKEL (reference sequence).

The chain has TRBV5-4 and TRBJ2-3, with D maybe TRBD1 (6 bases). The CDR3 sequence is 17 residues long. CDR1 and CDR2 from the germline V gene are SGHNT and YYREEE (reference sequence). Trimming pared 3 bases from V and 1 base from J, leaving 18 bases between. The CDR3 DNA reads TGTGCCAGCAGCTCATACCCCCGGGCAGGGGGCACAGATACGCAGTATTTT. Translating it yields CASSSYPRAGGTDTQYF.

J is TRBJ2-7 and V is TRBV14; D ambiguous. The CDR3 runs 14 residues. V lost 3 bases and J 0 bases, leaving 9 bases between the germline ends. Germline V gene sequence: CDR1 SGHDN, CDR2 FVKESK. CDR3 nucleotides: TGTGCCAGCAGCCAGAATCAGAACTCCTACGAGCAGTACTTC. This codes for CASSQNQNSYEQYF. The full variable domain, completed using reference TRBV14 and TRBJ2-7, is EAGVTQFPSHSVIEKGQTVTLRCDPISGHDNLYWYRRVMGKEIKFLLHFVKESKQDESGMPNNRFLAERTGGTYSTLKVQPAELEDSGVYFCASSQNQNSYEQYFGPGTRLTVT.

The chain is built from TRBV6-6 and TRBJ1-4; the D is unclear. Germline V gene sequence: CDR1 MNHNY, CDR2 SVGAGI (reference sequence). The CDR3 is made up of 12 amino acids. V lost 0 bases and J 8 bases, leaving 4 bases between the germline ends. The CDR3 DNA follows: TGTGCCAGCAGTTACTCTTTAGAAAAACTGTTTTTT. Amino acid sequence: CASSYSLEKLFF.

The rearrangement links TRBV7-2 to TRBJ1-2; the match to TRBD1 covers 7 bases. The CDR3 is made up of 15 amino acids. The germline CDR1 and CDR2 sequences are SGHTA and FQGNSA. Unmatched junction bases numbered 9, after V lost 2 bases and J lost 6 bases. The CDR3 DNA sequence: TGTGCCAGCAGCTTACTCCAGGGGGGTTCCCATGGCTACACCTTC. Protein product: CASSLLQGGSHGYTF.

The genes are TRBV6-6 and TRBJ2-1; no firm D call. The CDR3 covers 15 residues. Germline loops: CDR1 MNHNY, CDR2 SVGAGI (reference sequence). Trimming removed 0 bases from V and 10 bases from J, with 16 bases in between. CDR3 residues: CASSYSTEAWVEQFF. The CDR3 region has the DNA TGTGCCAGCAGTTACTCCACCGAGGCGTGGGTAGAGCAGTTCTTC.

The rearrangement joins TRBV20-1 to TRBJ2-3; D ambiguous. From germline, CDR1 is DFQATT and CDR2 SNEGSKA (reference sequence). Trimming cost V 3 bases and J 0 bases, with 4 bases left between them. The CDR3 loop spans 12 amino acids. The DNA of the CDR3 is TGCAGTGCTAGTACTAGCACAGATACGCAGTATTTT. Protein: CSASTSTDTQYF.

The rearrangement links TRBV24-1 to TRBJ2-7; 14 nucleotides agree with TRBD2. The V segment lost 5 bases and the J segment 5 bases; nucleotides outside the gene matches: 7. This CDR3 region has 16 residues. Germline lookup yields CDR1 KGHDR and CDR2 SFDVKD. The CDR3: CATSATGTSGSHEQYF. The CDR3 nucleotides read TGTGCCACCAGTGCCACCGGGACTAGCGGGAGCCACGAGCAGTACTTC.

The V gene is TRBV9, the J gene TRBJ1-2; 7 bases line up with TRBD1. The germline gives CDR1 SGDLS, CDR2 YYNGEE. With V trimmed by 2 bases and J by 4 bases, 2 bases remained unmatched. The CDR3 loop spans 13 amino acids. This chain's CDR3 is CASSVQGGYGYTF. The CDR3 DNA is TGTGCCAGCAGCGTTCAGGGGGGCTATGGCTACACCTTC.

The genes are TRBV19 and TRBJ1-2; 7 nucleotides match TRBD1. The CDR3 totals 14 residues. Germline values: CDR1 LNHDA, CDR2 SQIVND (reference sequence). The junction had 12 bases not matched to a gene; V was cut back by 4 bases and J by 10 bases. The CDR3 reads CASSRGQEPIAYTF. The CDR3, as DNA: TGTGCCAGTAGTAGAGGACAGGAACCTATCGCCTACACCTTC.

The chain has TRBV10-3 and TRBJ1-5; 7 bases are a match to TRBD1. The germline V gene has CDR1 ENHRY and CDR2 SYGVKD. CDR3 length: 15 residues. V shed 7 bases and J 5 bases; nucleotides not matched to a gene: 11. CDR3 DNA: TGTGCCATCATGGGGACAGCCTTATACCATCAGCCCCAGCATTTT. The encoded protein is CAIMGTALYHQPQHF.

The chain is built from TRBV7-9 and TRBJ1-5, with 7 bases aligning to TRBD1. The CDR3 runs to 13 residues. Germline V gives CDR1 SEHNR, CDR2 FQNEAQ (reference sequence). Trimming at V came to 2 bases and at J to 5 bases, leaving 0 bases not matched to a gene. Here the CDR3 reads CASSLTGDQPQHF. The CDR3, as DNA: TGTGCCAGCAGCTTAACAGGGGATCAGCCCCAGCATTTT. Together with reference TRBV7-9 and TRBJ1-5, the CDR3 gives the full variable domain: DTGVSQNPRHKITKRGQNVTFRCDPISEHNRLYWYRQTLGQGPEFLTYFQNEAQLEKSRLLSDRFSAERPKGSFSTLEIQRTEQGDSAMYLCASSLTGDQPQHFGDGTRLSIL.

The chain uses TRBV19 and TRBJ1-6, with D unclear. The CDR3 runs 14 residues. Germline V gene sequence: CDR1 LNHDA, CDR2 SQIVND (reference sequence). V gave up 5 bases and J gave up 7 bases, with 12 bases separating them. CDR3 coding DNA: TGTGCCAGTAGTTCGCGGACTGAGAATTCACCCCTCCACTTT. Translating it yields CASSSRTENSPLHF.

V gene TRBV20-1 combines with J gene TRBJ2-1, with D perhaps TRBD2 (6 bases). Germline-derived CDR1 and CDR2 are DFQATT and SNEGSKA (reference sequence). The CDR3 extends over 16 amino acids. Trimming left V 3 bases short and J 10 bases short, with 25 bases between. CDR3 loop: CSASRSLRESAGEQFF. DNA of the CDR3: TGCAGTGCTAGTCGGAGCCTCCGGGAGAGTGCTGGGGAGCAGTTCTTC.

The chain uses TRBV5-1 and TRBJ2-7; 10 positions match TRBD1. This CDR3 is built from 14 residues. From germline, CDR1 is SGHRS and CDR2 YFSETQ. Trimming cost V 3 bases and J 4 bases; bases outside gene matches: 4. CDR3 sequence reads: CASSWTGGSYEQYF. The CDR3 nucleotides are TGCGCCAGCAGCTGGACAGGGGGAAGTTACGAGCAGTACTTC.

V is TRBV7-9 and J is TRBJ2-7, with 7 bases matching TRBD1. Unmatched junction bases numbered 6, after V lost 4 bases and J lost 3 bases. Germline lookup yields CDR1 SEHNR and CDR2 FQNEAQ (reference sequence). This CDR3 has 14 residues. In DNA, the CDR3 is TGTGCCAGCAGCTCCCGGGACAGACTCTACGAGCAGTACTTC. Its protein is CASSSRDRLYEQYF.

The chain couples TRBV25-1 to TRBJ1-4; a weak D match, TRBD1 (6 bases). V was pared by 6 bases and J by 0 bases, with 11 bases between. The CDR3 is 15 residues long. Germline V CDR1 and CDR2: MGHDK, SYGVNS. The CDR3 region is CASRPQGTTNEKLFF. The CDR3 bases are TGTGCCAGCAGACCACAGGGTACAACTAATGAAAAACTGTTTTTT.

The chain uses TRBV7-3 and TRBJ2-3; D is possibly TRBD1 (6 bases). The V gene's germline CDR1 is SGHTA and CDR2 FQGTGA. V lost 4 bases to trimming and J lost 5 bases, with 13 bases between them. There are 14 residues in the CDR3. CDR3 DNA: TGTGCCAGCAGCTCTCGGACAGCCGGAGATACGCAGTATTTT. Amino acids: CASSSRTAGDTQYF.